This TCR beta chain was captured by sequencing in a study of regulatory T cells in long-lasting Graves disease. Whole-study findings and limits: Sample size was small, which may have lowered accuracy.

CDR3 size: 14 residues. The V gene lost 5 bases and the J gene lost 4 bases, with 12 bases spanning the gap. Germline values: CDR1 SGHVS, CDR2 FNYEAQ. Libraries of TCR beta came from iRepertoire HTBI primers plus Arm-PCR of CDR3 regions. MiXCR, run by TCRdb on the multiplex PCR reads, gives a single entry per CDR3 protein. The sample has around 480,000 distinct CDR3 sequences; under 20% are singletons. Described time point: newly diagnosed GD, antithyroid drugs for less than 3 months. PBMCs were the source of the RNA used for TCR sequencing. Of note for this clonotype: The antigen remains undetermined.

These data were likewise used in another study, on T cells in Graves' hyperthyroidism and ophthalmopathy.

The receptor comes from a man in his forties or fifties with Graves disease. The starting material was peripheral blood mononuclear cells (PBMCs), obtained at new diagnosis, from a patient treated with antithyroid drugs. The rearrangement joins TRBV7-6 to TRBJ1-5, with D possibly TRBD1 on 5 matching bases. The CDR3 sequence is CASSPGLGNQPQHF. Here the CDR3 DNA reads TGTGCCAGCAGCCCAGGGCTAGGAAATCAGCCCCAGCATTTT.